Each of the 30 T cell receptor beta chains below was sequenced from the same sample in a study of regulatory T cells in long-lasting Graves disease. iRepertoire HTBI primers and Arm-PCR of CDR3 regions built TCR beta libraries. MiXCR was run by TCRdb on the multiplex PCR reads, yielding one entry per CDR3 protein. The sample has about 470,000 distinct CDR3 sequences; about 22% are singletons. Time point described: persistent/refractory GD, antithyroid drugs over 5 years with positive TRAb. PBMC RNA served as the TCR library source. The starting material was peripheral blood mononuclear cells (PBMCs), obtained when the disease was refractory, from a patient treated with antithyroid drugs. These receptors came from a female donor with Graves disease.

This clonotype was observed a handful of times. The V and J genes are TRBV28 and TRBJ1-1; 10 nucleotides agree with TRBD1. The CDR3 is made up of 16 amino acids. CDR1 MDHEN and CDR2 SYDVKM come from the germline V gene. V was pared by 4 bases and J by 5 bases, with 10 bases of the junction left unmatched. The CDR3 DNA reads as TGTGCCAGCAGTTATTTACTAAGGACAGGGGGAACTGAAGCTTTCTTT. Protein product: CASSYLLRTGGTEAFF. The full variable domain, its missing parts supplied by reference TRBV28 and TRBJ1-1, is DVKVTQSSRYLVKRTGEKVFLECVQDMDHENMFWYRQDPGLGLRLIYFSYDVKMKEKGDIPEGYSVSREKKERFSLILESASTNQTSMYLCASSYLLRTGGTEAFFGQGTRLTVV.

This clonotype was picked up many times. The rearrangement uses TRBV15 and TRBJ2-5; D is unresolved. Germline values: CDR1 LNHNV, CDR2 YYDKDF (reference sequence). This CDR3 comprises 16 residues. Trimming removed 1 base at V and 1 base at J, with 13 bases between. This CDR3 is CATSRVLGHTQETQYF. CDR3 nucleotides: TGTGCCACCAGCAGAGTCTTAGGGCATACCCAAGAGACCCAGTACTTC.

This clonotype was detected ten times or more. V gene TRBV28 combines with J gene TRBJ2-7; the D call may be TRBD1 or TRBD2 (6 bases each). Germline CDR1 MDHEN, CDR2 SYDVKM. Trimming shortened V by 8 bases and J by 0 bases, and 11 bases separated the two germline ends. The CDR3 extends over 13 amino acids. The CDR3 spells CASEGGFSYEQYF. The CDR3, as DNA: TGTGCCAGCGAAGGGGGGTTCTCCTACGAGCAGTACTTC.

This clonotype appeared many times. CDR3 bases: TGTGCCAGCACAGAGGGTTCGAGCTACGAGCAGTACTTC. Protein product: CASTEGSSYEQYF. The J gene is TRBJ2-7, the V gene TRBV6-1; D is possibly TRBD2 (5 bases). The CDR3 sequence is 13 residues long. CDR1 is MNHNS and CDR2 is SASEGT in the germline V gene. The ends were cut back, 7 bases at V and 3 bases at J, with 13 bases in the middle.

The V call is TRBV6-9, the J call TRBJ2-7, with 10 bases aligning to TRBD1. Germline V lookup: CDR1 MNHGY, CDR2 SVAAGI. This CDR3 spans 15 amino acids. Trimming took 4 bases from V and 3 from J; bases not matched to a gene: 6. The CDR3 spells CASSFGTGALYEQYF. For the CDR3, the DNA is TGTGCCAGCAGTTTTGGGACAGGGGCCCTCTACGAGCAGTACTTC.

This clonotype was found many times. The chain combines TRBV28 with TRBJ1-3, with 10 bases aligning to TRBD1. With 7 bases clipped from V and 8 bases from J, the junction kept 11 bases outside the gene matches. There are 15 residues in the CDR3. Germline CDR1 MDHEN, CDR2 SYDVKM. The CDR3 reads CASTIAGTGVHTIYF. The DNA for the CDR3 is TGTGCCAGCACCATTGCCGGGACAGGGGTCCACACCATATATTTT.

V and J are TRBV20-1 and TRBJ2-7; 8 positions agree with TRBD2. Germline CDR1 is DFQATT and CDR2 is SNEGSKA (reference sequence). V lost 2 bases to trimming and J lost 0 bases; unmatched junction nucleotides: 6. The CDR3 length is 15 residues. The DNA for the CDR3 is TGCAGTGCTAGATCCTATAGCGGGACCTCCTACGAGCAGTACTTC. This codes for CSARSYSGTSYEQYF.

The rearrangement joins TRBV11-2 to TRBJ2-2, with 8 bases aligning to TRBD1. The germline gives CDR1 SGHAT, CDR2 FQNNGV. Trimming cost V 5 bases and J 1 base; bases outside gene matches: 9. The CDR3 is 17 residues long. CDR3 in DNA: TGTGCCAGCAGCACCCTTATGACAGGGGAGAACACCGGGGAGCTGTTTTTT. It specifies CASSTLMTGENTGELFF.

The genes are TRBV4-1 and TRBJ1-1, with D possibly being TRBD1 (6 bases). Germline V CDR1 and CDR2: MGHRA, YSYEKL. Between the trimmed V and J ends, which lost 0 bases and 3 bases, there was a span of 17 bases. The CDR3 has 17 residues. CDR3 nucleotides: TGCGCCAGCAGCCAAGATGGGGGGCGGATTGGGGACACTGAAGCTTTCTTT. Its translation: CASSQDGGRIGDTEAFF.

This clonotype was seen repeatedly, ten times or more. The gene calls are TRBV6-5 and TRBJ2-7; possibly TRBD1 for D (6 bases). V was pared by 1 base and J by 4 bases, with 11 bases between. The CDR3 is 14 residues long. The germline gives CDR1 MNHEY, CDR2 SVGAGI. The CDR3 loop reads CASSYYRDTYEQYF. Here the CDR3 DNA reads TGTGCCAGCAGTTACTACCGGGACACATACGAGCAGTACTTC.

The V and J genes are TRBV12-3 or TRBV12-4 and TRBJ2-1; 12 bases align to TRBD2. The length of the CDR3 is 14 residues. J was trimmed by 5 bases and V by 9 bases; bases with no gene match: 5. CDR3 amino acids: CASTGLAGNNEQFF. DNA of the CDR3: TGTGCCAGTACAGGACTAGCGGGAAACAATGAGCAGTTCTTC.

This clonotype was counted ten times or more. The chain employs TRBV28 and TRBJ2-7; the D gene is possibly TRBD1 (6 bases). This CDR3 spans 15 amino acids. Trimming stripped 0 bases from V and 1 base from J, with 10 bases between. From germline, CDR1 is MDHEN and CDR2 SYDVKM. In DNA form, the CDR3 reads TGTGCCAGCAGTTTATGGGACAGATTGTCCTACGAGCAGTACTTC. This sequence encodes CASSLWDRLSYEQYF.

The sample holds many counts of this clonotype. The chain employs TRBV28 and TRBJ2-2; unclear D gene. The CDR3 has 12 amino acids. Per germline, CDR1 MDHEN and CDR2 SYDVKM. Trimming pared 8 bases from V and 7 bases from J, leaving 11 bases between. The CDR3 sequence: CASALGFGELFF. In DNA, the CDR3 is TGTGCCAGCGCCCTGGGGTTCGGGGAGCTGTTTTTT.

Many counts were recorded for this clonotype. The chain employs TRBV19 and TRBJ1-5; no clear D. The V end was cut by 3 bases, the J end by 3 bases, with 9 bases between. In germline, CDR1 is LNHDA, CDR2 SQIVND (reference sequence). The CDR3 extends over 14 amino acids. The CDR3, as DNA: TGTGCCAGTAGTATTTGGACGGACAATCAGCCCCAGCATTTT. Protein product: CASSIWTDNQPQHF.

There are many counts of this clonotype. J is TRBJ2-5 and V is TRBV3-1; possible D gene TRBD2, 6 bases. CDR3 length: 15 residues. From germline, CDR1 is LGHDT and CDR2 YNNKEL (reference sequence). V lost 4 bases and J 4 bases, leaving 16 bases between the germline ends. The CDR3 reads CASSPPWGDGETQYF. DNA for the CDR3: TGTGCCAGCAGCCCACCGTGGGGGGATGGAGAGACCCAGTACTTC.

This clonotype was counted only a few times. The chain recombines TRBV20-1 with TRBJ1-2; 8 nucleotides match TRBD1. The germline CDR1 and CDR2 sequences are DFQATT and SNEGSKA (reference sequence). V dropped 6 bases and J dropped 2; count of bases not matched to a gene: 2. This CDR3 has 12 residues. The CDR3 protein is CSARTGNYGYTF. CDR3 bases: TGCAGTGCCCGGACAGGGAACTATGGCTACACCTTC.

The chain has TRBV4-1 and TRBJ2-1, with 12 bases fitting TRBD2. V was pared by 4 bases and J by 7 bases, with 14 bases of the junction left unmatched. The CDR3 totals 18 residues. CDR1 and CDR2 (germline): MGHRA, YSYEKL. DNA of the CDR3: TGCGCCAGCAGCCCAGACGTTTTACTAGCGGGAGGCCGTAATGAGCAGTTCTTC. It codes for CASSPDVLLAGGRNEQFF.

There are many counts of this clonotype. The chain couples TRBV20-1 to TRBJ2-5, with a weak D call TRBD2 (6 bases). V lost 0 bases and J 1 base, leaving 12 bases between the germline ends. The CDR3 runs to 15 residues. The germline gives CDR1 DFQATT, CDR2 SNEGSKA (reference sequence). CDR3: CSARDPGEAQETQYF. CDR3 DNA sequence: TGCAGTGCTAGAGACCCCGGGGAGGCCCAAGAGACCCAGTACTTC.

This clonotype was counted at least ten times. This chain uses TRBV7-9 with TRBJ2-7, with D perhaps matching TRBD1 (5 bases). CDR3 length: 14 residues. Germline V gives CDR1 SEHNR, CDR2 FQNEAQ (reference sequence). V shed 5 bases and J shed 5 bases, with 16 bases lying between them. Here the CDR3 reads CASSPRVGLDEQYF. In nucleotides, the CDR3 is TGTGCCAGCAGCCCCAGGGTCGGTTTAGACGAGCAGTACTTC.

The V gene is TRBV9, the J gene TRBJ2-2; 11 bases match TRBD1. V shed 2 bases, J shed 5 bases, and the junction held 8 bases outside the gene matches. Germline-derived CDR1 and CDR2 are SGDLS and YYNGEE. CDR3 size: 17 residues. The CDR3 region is CASSVSGQGAQTGELFF. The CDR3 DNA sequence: TGTGCCAGCAGCGTTTCAGGACAGGGGGCGCAAACCGGGGAGCTGTTTTTT.

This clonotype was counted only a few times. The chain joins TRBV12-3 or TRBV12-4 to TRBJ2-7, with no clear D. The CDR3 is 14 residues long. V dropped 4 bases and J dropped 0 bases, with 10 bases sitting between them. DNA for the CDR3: TGTGCCAGCAGTTCTATAGTGGTCTCCTACGAGCAGTACTTC. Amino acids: CASSSIVVSYEQYF.

For the CDR3, the DNA is TGTGCCAGCAGTTTGGGGCTCCGGGACAGGGGAGCCCAGGTGGACATTCAGTACTTC. This encodes CASSLGLRDRGAQVDIQYF. This chain uses TRBV28 with TRBJ2-4, with 10 nucleotides matching TRBD1. Trimming at V came to 3 bases and at J to 8 bases, leaving 19 bases not matched to a gene. Looked up from germline, CDR1 is MDHEN and CDR2 is SYDVKM. This CDR3 contains 19 residues.

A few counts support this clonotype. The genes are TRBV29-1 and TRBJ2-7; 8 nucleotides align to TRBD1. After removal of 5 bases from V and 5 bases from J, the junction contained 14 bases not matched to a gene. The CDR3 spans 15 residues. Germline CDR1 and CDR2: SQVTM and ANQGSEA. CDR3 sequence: CSVPSPGTGFHEQYF. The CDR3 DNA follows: TGCAGCGTTCCCTCCCCCGGGACAGGTTTCCACGAGCAGTACTTC.

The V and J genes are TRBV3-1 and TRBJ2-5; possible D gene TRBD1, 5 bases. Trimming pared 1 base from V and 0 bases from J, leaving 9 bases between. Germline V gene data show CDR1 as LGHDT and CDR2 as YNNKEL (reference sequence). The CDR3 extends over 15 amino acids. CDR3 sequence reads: CASSQATEYQETQYF. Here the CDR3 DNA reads TGTGCCAGCAGCCAAGCGACAGAGTACCAAGAGACCCAGTACTTC.

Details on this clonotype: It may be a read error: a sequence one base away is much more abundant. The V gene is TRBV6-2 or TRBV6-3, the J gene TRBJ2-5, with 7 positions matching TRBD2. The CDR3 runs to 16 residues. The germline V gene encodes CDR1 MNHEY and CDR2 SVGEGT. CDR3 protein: CASIPRGGRFEETQHF. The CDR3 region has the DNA TGTGCCAGCATCCCTCGGGGCGGGAGATTCGAAGAGACCCAGCACTTC.

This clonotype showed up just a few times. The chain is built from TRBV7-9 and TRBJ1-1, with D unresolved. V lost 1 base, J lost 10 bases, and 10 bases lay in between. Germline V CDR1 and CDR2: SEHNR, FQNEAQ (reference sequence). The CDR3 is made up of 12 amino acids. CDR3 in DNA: TGTGCCAGCAGCTTAGGCGGGTTCGTAGCTTTCTTT. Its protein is CASSLGGFVAFF.

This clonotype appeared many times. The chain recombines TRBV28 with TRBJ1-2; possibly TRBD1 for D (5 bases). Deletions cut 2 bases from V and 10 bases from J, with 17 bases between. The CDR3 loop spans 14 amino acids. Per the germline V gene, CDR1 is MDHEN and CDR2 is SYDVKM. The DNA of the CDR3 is TGTGCCAGCAGTTTAAGGGGTGGGATGATGAACTACACCTTC. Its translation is CASSLRGGMMNYTF.

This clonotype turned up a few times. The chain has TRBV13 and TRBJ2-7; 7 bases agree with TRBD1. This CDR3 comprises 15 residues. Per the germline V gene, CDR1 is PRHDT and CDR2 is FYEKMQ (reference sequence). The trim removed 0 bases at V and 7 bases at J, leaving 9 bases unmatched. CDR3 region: CASSLGPTGVGEQYF. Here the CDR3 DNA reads TGTGCCAGCAGCTTAGGCCCAACAGGGGTGGGGGAGCAGTACTTC.

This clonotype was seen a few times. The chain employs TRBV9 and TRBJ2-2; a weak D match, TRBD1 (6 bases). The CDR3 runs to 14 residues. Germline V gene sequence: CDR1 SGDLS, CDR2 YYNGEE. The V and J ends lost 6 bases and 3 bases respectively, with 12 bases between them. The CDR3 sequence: CASTRDTHTGELFF. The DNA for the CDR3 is TGTGCCAGCACTAGGGACACTCACACCGGGGAGCTGTTTTTT.

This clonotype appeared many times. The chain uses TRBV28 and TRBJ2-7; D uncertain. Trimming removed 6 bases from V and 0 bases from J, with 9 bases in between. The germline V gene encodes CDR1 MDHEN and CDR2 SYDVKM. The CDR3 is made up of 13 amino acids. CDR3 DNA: TGTGCCAGCAGGAAGGGCCACTCCTACGAGCAGTACTTC. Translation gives CASRKGHSYEQYF.